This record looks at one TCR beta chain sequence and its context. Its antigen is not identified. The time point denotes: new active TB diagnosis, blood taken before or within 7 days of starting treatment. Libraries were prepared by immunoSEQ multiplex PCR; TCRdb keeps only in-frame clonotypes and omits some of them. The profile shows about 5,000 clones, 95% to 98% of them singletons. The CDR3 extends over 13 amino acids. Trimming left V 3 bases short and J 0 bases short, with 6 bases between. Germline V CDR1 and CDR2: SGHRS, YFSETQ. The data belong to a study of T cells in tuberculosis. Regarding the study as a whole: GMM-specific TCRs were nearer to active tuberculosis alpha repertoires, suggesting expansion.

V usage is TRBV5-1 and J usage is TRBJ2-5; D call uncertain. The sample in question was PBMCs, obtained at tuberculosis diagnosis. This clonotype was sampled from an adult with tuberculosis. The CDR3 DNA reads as TGCGCCAGCAGCTCATTGTACCAAGAGACCCAGTACTTC. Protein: CASSSLYQETQYF.